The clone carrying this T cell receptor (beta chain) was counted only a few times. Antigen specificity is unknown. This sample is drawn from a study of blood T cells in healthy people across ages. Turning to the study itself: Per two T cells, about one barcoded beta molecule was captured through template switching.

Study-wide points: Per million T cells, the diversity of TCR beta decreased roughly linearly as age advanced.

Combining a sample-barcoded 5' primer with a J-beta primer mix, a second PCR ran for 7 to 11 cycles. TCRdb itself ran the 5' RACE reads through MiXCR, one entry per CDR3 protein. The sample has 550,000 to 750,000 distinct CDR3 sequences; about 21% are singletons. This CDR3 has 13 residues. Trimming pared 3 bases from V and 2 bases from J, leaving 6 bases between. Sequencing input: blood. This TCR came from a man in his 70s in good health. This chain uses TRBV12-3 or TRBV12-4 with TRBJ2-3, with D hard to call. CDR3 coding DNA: TGTGCCAGCAGTTTTACAGACACAGATACGCAGTATTTT. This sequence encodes CASSFTDTDTQYF.